Reported below is one T cell receptor beta chain. No antigen is known for it. Base quality data are lacking; no much larger clone is found one base away. This specimen comes from a study of cytomegalovirus exposure and HLA in healthy donors (dated 2017 in TCRdb). In the study overall: According to a later analysis, one platform produced both the approximately 110 validation repertoires and the 620 or so repertoires of the first cohort. The study was designed to test whether signatures of past pathogen exposure could be identified by cataloging public T cell receptors. Along with the roughly 670-subject first cohort, a separate validation cohort of over a hundred different subjects was used. To predict cytomegalovirus infection status, the study combined high-throughput TCR immunosequencing, statistical association of individual TCRs with disease status, and machine learning. On the study overall, not on this receptor specifically: Subsequent analysis determined that TCRs grouped into clusters in the first cohort also showed a tendency toward co-occurrence across the 120 validation repertoires, and 94% of cluster scores exceeded 0. Three of the identified cytomegalovirus-associated TCR beta chains were confirmed in vitro to be specific for cytomegalovirus antigens. A total of 150 to 200 TCR beta chains were listed by the study as associated with cytomegalovirus. Across donors, most TCR sequences were observed very rarely, whereas some public TCRs were present in many individuals. Cytomegalovirus status was reported to be diagnosed by the classifier with high specificity and sensitivity in both the original and validation cohorts. The validation cohort had no HLA typing available for a later analysis, so co-occurrence within that cohort was assessed over all 130 or so repertoires. According to the authors, the approach could potentially be generalized to other disease states and immunological phenotypes.

Library construction relied on the immunoSEQ multiplex PCR assay. Per the source publication's procedure: A statistical classification framework was built to diagnose cytomegalovirus status from the catalog of TCR beta chain sequences. Not all clones reach the TCRdb copy of this immuneACCESS table, which keeps in-frame sequences only. Checked studies attribute under half of the gap to unresolved V genes and leave the rest unexplained. Clonal size and the V and J genes are those of that table, whereas D and trimming came from the DNA. Present in this sample are 130,000 to 150,000 clones, approximately 89% of which were seen just once. The top ten constitute about 0.7% of the sample. Donors formed part of the validation cohort, which comprised about 130 subjects and was distinct from the first cohort of under 750 subjects. The CDR3 spans 15 residues, from the cysteine through the phenylalanine. Of all the DNA, just the CDR3 is kept, 45 bases in frame from base 1. The CDR1 and CDR2 encoded by the germline V gene are MNHEY and SVGAGI. V is trimmed back by 6 bases and J by 2 bases, and the junction contains 7 bases that no gene match accounts for.

The sequence is built from TRBV6-5 and TRBJ1-5, with 7 central nucleotides matching TRBD1. Sample: PBMCs. This clonotype was obtained from a man between 18 and 35 years old in good health and CMV-seronegative. In nucleotide form, the sequence is TGTGCCAGCAGATTCCGGGACAGCGGCAATCAGCCCCAGCATTTT. The translation is CASRFRDSGNQPQHF.